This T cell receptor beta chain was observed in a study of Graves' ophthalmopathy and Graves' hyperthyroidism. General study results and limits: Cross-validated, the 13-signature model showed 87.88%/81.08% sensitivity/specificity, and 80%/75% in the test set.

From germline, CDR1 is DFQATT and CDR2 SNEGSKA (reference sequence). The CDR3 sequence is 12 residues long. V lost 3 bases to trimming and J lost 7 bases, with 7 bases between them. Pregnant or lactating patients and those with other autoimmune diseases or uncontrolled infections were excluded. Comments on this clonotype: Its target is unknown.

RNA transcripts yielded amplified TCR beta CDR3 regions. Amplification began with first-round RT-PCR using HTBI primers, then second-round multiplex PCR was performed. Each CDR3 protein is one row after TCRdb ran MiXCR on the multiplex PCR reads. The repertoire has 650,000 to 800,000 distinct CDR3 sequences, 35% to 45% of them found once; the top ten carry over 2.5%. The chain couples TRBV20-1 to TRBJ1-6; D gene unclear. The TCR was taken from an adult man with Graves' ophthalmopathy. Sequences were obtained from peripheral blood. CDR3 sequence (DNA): TGCAGTGCTAGGCAGGCCAATTCACCCCTCCACTTT. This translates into CSARQANSPLHF.